Below are 20 T cell receptor beta chains sequenced from a single sample in a study of T cells in Graves' hyperthyroidism and ophthalmopathy. Amplification yielded TCR beta CDR3 regions, with RNA transcripts as the source. The study used the HTBI primer set for a first-round RT-PCR of the TCR CDR3. TCRdb reprocessed the multiplex PCR reads via MiXCR and lists one record per CDR3 protein. Of hundreds of thousands of distinct CDR3 sequences listed, more than 12% are singletons. Sequenced input: blood. The receptor set was obtained from a woman between 45 and 60 years old with Graves' ophthalmopathy.

This clonotype was counted ten times or more. V usage is TRBV28 and J usage is TRBJ2-1, with 11 positions matching TRBD1. The CDR3 consists of 16 residues. Germline assignment: CDR1 MDHEN and CDR2 SYDVKM. Trimming at V came to 5 bases and at J to 8 bases, leaving 11 bases not matched to a gene. The CDR3 nucleotides read TGTGCCAGCAGTACACGCGGGACAGGGGGTAGCGATGAGCAGTTCTTC. It yields the protein CASSTRGTGGSDEQFF.

This chain joins TRBV7-2 and TRBJ2-1; 12 bases align to TRBD2. CDR1 and CDR2 (germline): SGHTA, FQGNSA. V was pared by 3 bases and J by 1 base, with 10 bases of the junction left unmatched. The CDR3 runs to 19 residues. In DNA, the CDR3 is TGTGCCAGCAGCTTTAGACTAGCGGGAGTCCCGGGGTCCTACAATGAGCAGTTCTTC. It is translated as CASSFRLAGVPGSYNEQFF.

The chain couples TRBV20-1 to TRBJ1-3, with no clear D. The V gene's germline CDR1 is DFQATT and CDR2 SNEGSKA (reference sequence). The V and J ends lost 3 bases and 0 bases respectively, with 15 bases between them. The CDR3 runs 16 residues. The CDR3 DNA follows: TGCAGTGCTAGGCCCGCGGCGGAGATCTCTGGAAACACCATATATTTT. Encoded protein: CSARPAAEISGNTIYF.

This clonotype was counted at least ten times. V usage is TRBV24-1 and J usage is TRBJ1-4; the D is unclear. The CDR3 contains 14 residues. V shed 2 bases and J shed 8 bases, with 11 bases lying between them. The germline gives CDR1 KGHDR, CDR2 SFDVKD. CDR3 sequence: CATSDSGKDEKLFF. In DNA form, the CDR3 reads TGTGCCACCAGTGATTCGGGGAAGGACGAAAAACTGTTTTTT.

This clonotype was counted only a few times. The genes are TRBV20-1 and TRBJ2-2, with 8 positions matching TRBD2. The germline CDR1 and CDR2 sequences are DFQATT and SNEGSKA (reference sequence). The CDR3 contains 16 residues. The V segment lost 1 base and the J segment 7 bases; nucleotides outside the gene matches: 11. CDR3 in DNA: TGCAGTGCTAGAGCTTCCGGCGGGAGGAATCACGGGGAGCTGTTTTTT. Amino acid sequence: CSARASGGRNHGELFF.

This clonotype was picked up a small number of times. One end of the junction fails to match germline, which may point to a read error. This rearrangement joins TRBV20-1 to TRBJ2-5; tentatively, D is TRBD1 (6 bases). This CDR3 contains 14 residues. Germline CDR1 DFQATT, CDR2 SNEGSKA (reference sequence). The CDR3 region is CSALLDRNQETQYF. Written as DNA, the CDR3 is TGCAGTGCTCTCCTCGACAGGAACCAAGAAACCCAGTACTTC.

The chain employs TRBV28 and TRBJ1-2; D not certain. This CDR3 has 11 residues. V shed 6 bases and J shed 8 bases, with 10 bases lying between them. From germline, CDR1 is MDHEN and CDR2 SYDVKM. The CDR3 spells CASRKLGGYTF. DNA of the CDR3: TGTGCCAGCAGAAAGCTAGGGGGCTACACCTTC.

This clonotype was seen repeatedly, ten times or more. The chain uses TRBV5-1 and TRBJ2-4, with 7 bases fitting TRBD1. Germline V lookup: CDR1 SGHRS, CDR2 YFSETQ. V was pared by 2 bases and J by 5 bases, with 4 bases of the junction left unmatched. This CDR3 is 14 amino acids long. CDR3 coding DNA: TGCGCCAGCAGCTTATTTGGGACAGAAAACATTCAGTACTTC. This codes for CASSLFGTENIQYF.

This clonotype showed up many times. The V and J genes are TRBV6-1 and TRBJ2-7, with 7 bases aligning to TRBD1. With V trimmed by 7 bases and J by 0 bases, 3 bases remained unmatched. The germline V gene has CDR1 MNHNS and CDR2 SASEGT. The CDR3 is made up of 13 amino acids. CDR3 nucleotides: TGTGCCAGCACGGACAGGCACTCCTACGAGCAGTACTTC. Translation gives CASTDRHSYEQYF.

This clonotype showed up just a few times. The J gene is TRBJ2-4, the V gene TRBV20-1; D call uncertain. V was pared by 1 base and J by 4 bases, with 11 bases between. The CDR3 is 14 residues long. From germline, CDR1 is DFQATT and CDR2 SNEGSKA (reference sequence). In DNA, the CDR3 is TGCAGTGCTAGAGGGCACGGGCTGAAAAACATTCAGTACTTC. Translated: CSARGHGLKNIQYF.

Details on this clonotype: A single base separates this from a much larger clone, so it may be a read error. The rearrangement links TRBV7-8 to TRBJ1-1, with a tentative D call TRBD1 (5 bases). Trimming removed 5 bases from V and 1 base from J, with 23 bases in between. Germline CDR1 and CDR2: SGHVS and FQNEAQ. The CDR3 runs to 18 residues. The CDR3 coding sequence is TGTGCCAGCAGCATAAGACCTTCCCTGGGGGTTGGGAACACTGAAGCTTTCTTT. It translates to CASSIRPSLGVGNTEAFF. Supplemented by reference TRBV7-8 and TRBJ1-1, the full variable domain reads GAGVSQSPRYKVAKRGQDVALRCDPISGHVSLFWYQQALGQGPEFLTYFQNEAQLDKSGLPSDRFFAERPEGSVSTLKIQRTQQEDSAVYLCASSIRPSLGVGNTEAFFGQGTRLTVV.

This clonotype was seen a handful of times. The chain has TRBV5-1 and TRBJ2-1; perhaps TRBD1 as D (5 bases). The length of the CDR3 is 16 residues. Trimming removed 1 base at V and 7 bases at J, with 18 bases between. Germline values: CDR1 SGHRS, CDR2 YFSETQ. CDR3 coding DNA: TGCGCCAGCAGCTTGAGTAGGGGAAGCCTTGGGAATGAGCAGTTCTTC. The encoded protein is CASSLSRGSLGNEQFF.

The V and J genes are TRBV28 and TRBJ1-5, with TRBD1 matching 7 bases. The CDR3 contains 16 residues. The trim removed 5 bases at V and 1 base at J, leaving 8 bases unmatched. Looked up from germline, CDR1 is MDHEN and CDR2 is SYDVKM. The CDR3 here is CASSPLLRGSNQPQHF. The CDR3 nucleotides are TGTGCCAGCAGTCCTCTACTCAGGGGGAGCAATCAGCCCCAGCATTTT.

The sample holds many counts of this clonotype. The V and J genes are TRBV20-1 and TRBJ2-3; D possibly matches TRBD1 or TRBD2 (6 bases each). The germline V and J ends were trimmed by 5 bases and 4 bases, with 22 bases remaining between them. Germline lookup yields CDR1 DFQATT and CDR2 SNEGSKA (reference sequence). The CDR3 consists of 16 residues. CDR3 loop: CSAWVLGHGSPDTQYF. The DNA for the CDR3 is TGCAGTGCTTGGGTGCTGGGACACGGGAGTCCAGATACGCAGTATTTT.

This clonotype showed up many times. The V call is TRBV24-1, the J call TRBJ1-5, with D possibly matching TRBD1 (5 bases). This CDR3 is built from 15 residues. With 0 bases removed from V and 1 base from J, the gap between germline ends came to 6 bases. The germline CDR1 and CDR2 sequences are KGHDR and SFDVKD. The CDR3: CATSDLGDSNQPQHF. The CDR3 region has the DNA TGTGCCACCAGTGATTTGGGGGACAGCAATCAGCCCCAGCATTTT.

This clonotype was seen ten or more times. The rearrangement links TRBV20-1 to TRBJ1-2; no clear D gene. V gave up 0 bases and J gave up 0 bases, with 8 bases separating them. From germline, CDR1 is DFQATT and CDR2 SNEGSKA (reference sequence). CDR3 length equals 14 residues. Here the CDR3 DNA reads TGCAGTGCTAGAGAAACCTCTACTAACTATGGCTACACCTTC. The encoded protein is CSARETSTNYGYTF.

Comment on this clonotype: A read error may be the cause here, since a much bigger clone is one base away. The chain couples TRBV6-1 to TRBJ2-1; possibly TRBD1 or TRBD2 for D (5 bases each). Germline V gives CDR1 MNHNS, CDR2 SASEGT. The V end was cut by 2 bases, the J end by 3 bases, with 17 bases between. The CDR3 consists of 17 residues. In DNA form, the CDR3 reads TGTGCCAGCAGTGAACGGGACCTCGGGAAGGTCTACAATGAGCAGTTCTTC. Translating it yields CASSERDLGKVYNEQFF.

This clonotype turned up a few times. J is TRBJ2-1 and V is TRBV5-1; 10 bases align to TRBD2. V shed 4 bases and J 2 bases; nucleotides not matched to a gene: 12. This CDR3 spans 18 amino acids. Germline lookup yields CDR1 SGHRS and CDR2 YFSETQ. CDR3 protein: CASSTSTPAGGPYNEQFF. DNA for the CDR3: TGCGCCAGCAGCACATCCACCCCAGCGGGAGGGCCCTACAATGAGCAGTTCTTC. Full variable domain (remainder filled in from reference TRBV5-1 and TRBJ2-1): KAGVTQTPRYLIKTRGQQVTLSCSPISGHRSVSWYQQTPGQGLQFLFEYFSETQRNKGNFPGRFSGRQFSNSRSEMNVSTLELGDSALYLCASSTSTPAGGPYNEQFFGPGTRLTVL.

This clonotype was seen many times. V usage is TRBV7-2 and J usage is TRBJ1-1; no reliable D call. The germline CDR1 and CDR2 sequences are SGHTA and FQGNSA. The CDR3 spans 14 residues. Trimming shortened V by 0 bases and J by 2 bases, and 7 bases separated the two germline ends. The CDR3 loop is CASSLAHPNTEAFF. CDR3 DNA sequence: TGTGCCAGCAGCTTAGCACACCCTAACACTGAAGCTTTCTTT.

This clonotype was seen at least ten times. The chain employs TRBV7-9 and TRBJ1-2, with D possibly TRBD1 on 5 matching bases. This CDR3 region has 15 residues. V was cut by 5 bases and J by 2 bases, with 15 bases left in between. Germline-derived CDR1 and CDR2 are SEHNR and FQNEAQ (reference sequence). CDR3 in amino acids: CASSAGQETNYGYTF. CDR3 coding DNA: TGTGCCAGCAGCGCGGGGCAGGAGACAAACTATGGCTACACCTTC.